This TCR beta chain was sequenced for a study of shared clonotypes between healthy human individuals. Clones were read by immunoSEQ multiplex PCR, and TCRdb kept only the in-frame ones, dropping some. The table lists fewer than 1.6 million clones, 98% to 99% of them singletons. The sample holds one count of this clone. Sequencing was carried out using naive CD4+ T cells sorted from blood. Sample subset: CD45RA+ positively selected. The receptor's source is a man aged 25 to 40 in good health.

This CDR3 is CASTLLWDNNEQFF. Here the CDR3 DNA reads TGCGCCAGCACCCTTTTGTGGGATAACAATGAGCAGTTCTTC. J is TRBJ2-1 and V is TRBV5-1; D gene ambiguous. The germline gives CDR1 SGHRS, CDR2 YFSETQ. This CDR3 comprises 14 residues. V dropped 6 bases and J dropped 5 bases, with 15 bases sitting between them.